These 20 T cell receptor beta chains share one sample of origin, sequenced in a study of cytomegalovirus exposure and HLA in healthy donors. The PCR made use of 60 Vbeta and 13 Jbeta primers. The protocol was immunoSEQ multiplex PCR, while the TCRdb copy is restricted to in-frame clones and leaves out a portion. The sample yields 130,000 to 150,000 clones, over 60% seen once. The sample comprised PBMCs. The receptor source for this set is a middle-aged woman in good health and CMV-seronegative.

The chain combines TRBV9 with TRBJ1-1; 7 nucleotides line up with TRBD1. Germline-derived CDR1 and CDR2 are SGDLS and YYNGEE. The CDR3 sequence is 13 residues long. The J segment lost 1 base and the V segment lost 6 bases, leaving 3 bases of the junction unmatched. CDR3 residues: CASTGGPNTEAFF. The CDR3 DNA reads as TGTGCCAGCACAGGGGGGCCGAACACTGAAGCTTTCTTT. Using reference TRBV9 and TRBJ1-1 for the parts outside the CDR3, the full variable domain is DSGVTQTPKHLITATGQRVTLRCSPRSGDLSVYWYQQSLDQGLQFLIQYYNGEERAKGNILERFSAQQFPDLHSELNLSSLELGDSALYFCASTGGPNTEAFFGQGTRLTVV.

The chain combines TRBV28 with TRBJ1-2; no clear D gene. V was pared by 7 bases and J by 5 bases, with 11 bases between. CDR1 is MDHEN, CDR2 SYDVKM, per germline. CDR3 length equals 12 residues. The CDR3 DNA follows: TGTGCCAGCAAGGGCCGGGAGTATGGCTACACCTTC. Protein product: CASKGREYGYTF.

This rearrangement joins TRBV10-2 to TRBJ2-3; D might be TRBD1 (5 bases). The germline V and J ends were trimmed by 8 bases and 2 bases, with 14 bases remaining between them. CDR1 WSHSY and CDR2 SAAADI come from the germline V gene. The CDR3 sequence is 14 residues long. The CDR3 region is CASVLREVTDTQYF. CDR3 coding DNA: TGCGCCAGCGTTCTCAGGGAAGTCACAGATACGCAGTATTTT.

V usage is TRBV4-2 and J usage is TRBJ2-1; 7 bases are a match to TRBD2. The CDR3 is 15 amino acids. Germline V gene sequence: CDR1 LGHNA, CDR2 YNFKEQ. V was clipped by 0 bases and J by 5 bases; unmatched bases: 4. The DNA for the CDR3 is TGTGCCAGCAGCCAAGATAACCGGGGGGACAATGAGCAGTTCTTC. It yields the protein CASSQDNRGDNEQFF.

The chain uses TRBV19 and TRBJ2-6; D possibly corresponds to TRBD2 (6 bases). The CDR3 contains 17 residues. CDR1 is LNHDA and CDR2 is SQIVND in the germline V gene (reference sequence). The V and J ends lost 4 bases and 0 bases respectively, with 13 bases between them. The CDR3 here is CASSRGDSSSGANVLTF. The CDR3 DNA follows: TGTGCCAGTAGTAGGGGGGACTCGAGCTCTGGGGCCAACGTCCTGACTTTC.

This chain joins TRBV27 and TRBJ2-7; 7 bases are a match to TRBD1. Per the germline V gene, CDR1 is MNHEY and CDR2 is SMNVEV (reference sequence). V shed 5 bases and J 2 bases; nucleotides not matched to a gene: 6. The CDR3 has 14 residues. The CDR3: CASSLYRGPYEQYF. CDR3 coding DNA: TGTGCCAGCAGTCTCTACAGGGGTCCCTACGAGCAGTACTTC.

The chain combines TRBV2 with TRBJ1-3; D ambiguous. The CDR3 consists of 13 residues. Germline lookup yields CDR1 SNHLY and CDR2 FYNNEI. V lost 4 bases and J 8 bases, leaving 12 bases between the germline ends. For the CDR3, the DNA is TGTGCCAGCAGTGGTTCGTGGAGAGACACCATATATTTT. Translating gives CASSGSWRDTIYF.

With respect to this clone: An end of the junction does not agree with germline; a read error may underlie this. The J gene is TRBJ1-1, the V gene TRBV7-9; D may be TRBD1 (5 bases). This CDR3 is 16 amino acids long. Germline CDR1 SEHNR, CDR2 FQNEAQ (reference sequence). The CDR3 spells CSSSLDLYRISTEAFF. Written as DNA, the CDR3 is TGTTCCAGCAGCTTAGACCTATACAGGATCTCCACTGAAGCTTTCTTT.

The chain has TRBV6-5 and TRBJ2-7, with a possible D match to TRBD2 (5 bases). This CDR3 has 14 amino acids. Germline loops: CDR1 MNHEY, CDR2 SVGAGI. The V end lost 5 bases, the J end lost 7 bases, and 18 bases lay between the germline ends. CDR3 region: CASSERPESGEQYF. CDR3 bases: TGTGCCAGCAGTGAACGACCCGAATCGGGGGAGCAGTACTTC.

This clone was seen a handful of times. V usage is TRBV6-6 and J usage is TRBJ1-2; 9 bases align to TRBD1. V was clipped by 5 bases and J by 9 bases; unmatched bases: 7. Germline V gene sequence: CDR1 MNHNY, CDR2 SVGAGI (reference sequence). CDR3 length: 13 residues. The CDR3 DNA reads as TGTGCCAGCAGTCCGGGACAGGGTGTGAGCTACACCTTC. Amino acid sequence: CASSPGQGVSYTF.

The chain uses TRBV25-1 and TRBJ2-5; 9 bases match TRBD1. Germline V gives CDR1 MGHDK, CDR2 SYGVNS. V was pared by 6 bases and J by 5 bases, with 7 bases of the junction left unmatched. The CDR3 has 14 amino acids. Written as DNA, the CDR3 is TGTGCCAGCAGCCCCCTGGGACAGGGCGAGACCCAGTACTTC. Encoded protein: CASSPLGQGETQYF.

The V gene is TRBV6-1, the J gene TRBJ1-2; no definite D call. Germline loops: CDR1 MNHNS, CDR2 SASEGT. V was cut by 4 bases and J by 6 bases, with 12 bases left in between. CDR3 length equals 13 residues. CDR3: CASSATPDDGYTF. The CDR3 DNA follows: TGTGCCAGCAGTGCAACGCCAGATGATGGCTACACCTTC.

The chain couples TRBV2 to TRBJ1-1, with a tentative D call TRBD1 (6 bases). Germline V gene sequence: CDR1 SNHLY, CDR2 FYNNEI. The V end was cut by 6 bases, the J end by 0 bases, with 29 bases between. The CDR3 runs to 20 residues. The CDR3 bases are TGTGCCAGCAGCCTGGAAGAGGTGGGGGCGGGGGCTGGCATGAACACTGAAGCTTTCTTT. Translation: CASSLEEVGAGAGMNTEAFF.

The chain uses TRBV19 and TRBJ1-5, with D possibly TRBD1 on 5 matching bases. The CDR3 is 17 residues long. Deletions cut 6 bases from V and 0 bases from J, with 18 bases between. Germline V gene data show CDR1 as LNHDA and CDR2 as SQIVND (reference sequence). The CDR3 here is CASSPIGRTHSNQPQHF. CDR3 coding DNA: TGTGCCAGTAGCCCTATCGGAAGGACACATAGCAATCAGCCCCAGCATTTT. The full variable domain, with the rest looked up from reference TRBV19 and TRBJ1-5, is DGGITQSPKYLFRKEGQNVTLSCEQNLNHDAMYWYRQDPGQGLRLIYYSQIVNDFQKGDIAEGYSVSREKKESFPLTVTSAQKNPTAFYLCASSPIGRTHSNQPQHFGDGTRLSIL.

The chain carries TRBV14 and TRBJ2-1; 11 bases are shared with TRBD2. J gave up 8 bases and V 2 bases, and 8 bases lay outside the gene matches. The CDR3 contains 16 residues. Germline-derived CDR1 and CDR2 are SGHDN and FVKESK. CDR3 protein: CASSQRTSGFWDEQFF. The CDR3 DNA reads TGTGCCAGCAGCCAAAGGACTAGCGGGTTCTGGGATGAGCAGTTCTTC.

This rearrangement joins TRBV5-1 to TRBJ1-5; possibly TRBD1 for D (5 bases). Germline CDR1 is SGHRS and CDR2 is YFSETQ. The CDR3 spans 15 residues. Trimming pared 0 bases from V and 4 bases from J, leaving 11 bases between. The CDR3 spells CASSLEGRENQPQHF. The CDR3 nucleotides are TGCGCCAGCAGCTTGGAAGGCAGGGAAAATCAGCCCCAGCATTTT. The variable domain in full, completed from reference TRBV5-1 and TRBJ1-5, reads KAGVTQTPRYLIKTRGQQVTLSCSPISGHRSVSWYQQTPGQGLQFLFEYFSETQRNKGNFPGRFSGRQFSNSRSEMNVSTLELGDSALYLCASSLEGRENQPQHFGDGTRLSIL.

The chain recombines TRBV18 with TRBJ2-5; 10 bases align to TRBD2. The DNA end favors TRBJ2-7, so the J call may be wrong. This CDR3 is built from 17 residues. Germline loops: CDR1 KGHSH, CDR2 LQKENI. CDR3 amino acids: CASSPRAAGGSSYEQYF. The CDR3 coding sequence is TGTGCCAGCTCACCAAGGGCAGCGGGGGGGAGCTCCTACGAGCAGTACTTC.

The chain joins TRBV6-5 to TRBJ1-1, with 12 bases identical to TRBD1. CDR1 MNHEY and CDR2 SVGAGI come from the germline V gene. The trim removed 5 bases at V and 6 bases at J, leaving 7 bases unmatched. The CDR3 contains 15 residues. Here the CDR3 DNA reads TGTGCCAGCAGTGCACACCGGGACAGGGGGCCTGAAGCTTTCTTT. This translates into CASSAHRDRGPEAFF.

In this sample, this clone turned up once. This chain connects TRBV5-1 to TRBJ2-3; TRBD2 might be the D (6 bases). V gave up 4 bases and J gave up 0 bases, with 15 bases separating them. This CDR3 is built from 16 residues. Germline assignment: CDR1 SGHRS and CDR2 YFSETQ. CDR3 coding DNA: TGCGCCAGCAGCCGGAGGGTAGCGCACAGCACAGATACGCAGTATTTT. Amino acids: CASSRRVAHSTDTQYF.

The chain links TRBV5-1 to TRBJ1-6; D possibly corresponds to TRBD1 (6 bases). CDR3 size: 15 residues. CDR1 is SGHRS and CDR2 is YFSETQ in the germline V gene. V was pared by 4 bases and J by 7 bases, with 15 bases between. CDR3 in DNA: TGCGCCAGCAGCCATCTAACAGGGAAGAATTCACCCCTCCACTTT. Amino acids: CASSHLTGKNSPLHF.